The present TCR beta chain was sequenced within a study of shared T cell receptors in the human thymus. This CDR3 is 16 amino acids long. CDR1 is MNHNS, CDR2 SASEGT, per germline. Between the trimmed V and J ends, which lost 3 bases and 7 bases, there was a span of 21 bases. This clone was detected once. Clones were sequenced by immunoSEQ multiplex PCR, and TCRdb holds only the in-frame ones, with some missing. Among roughly 710,000 clones listed, over 75% were seen once. Separately, the same data were catalogued under a study of human thymus T cells. That publication notes: Healthy Finnish infants undergoing corrective surgery for congenital heart defects provided the donor material. Thymic tissue was derived from resections collected during corrective heart surgery. What appeared biased in thymic and blood repertoires was the usage of V and J genes. In unrelated individuals, thymic repertoires overlapped highly, according to related research.

The V call is TRBV6-1, the J call TRBJ1-2; D is unclear. Sequencing input: thymocytes. The sequence was collected from a girl under three years old with a congenital heart defect. The CDR3 DNA reads as TGTGCCAGCAGTGAGAGGGCCCCGTCGTTCGTTCCTGGCTACACCTTC. Protein sequence: CASSERAPSFVPGYTF.